This T cell receptor (beta chain) is drawn from a study of blood T cell repertoires in COVID-19. For the study at large: Acute and convalescent COVID-19 specimens originated in the United States, Italy and Spain. T cells, B-cell-depleted T cells, or PBMCs supplied cDNA or gDNA.

The CDR3 is 15 residues long. CDR1 is SGHRS, CDR2 YFSETQ, per germline. V gave up 5 bases and J gave up 6 bases; unmatched junction bases: 13. Profiling relied on immunoSEQ multiplex PCR, and the TCRdb table lists in-frame clones only, not all of them. The table lists more than 100,000 clones, 84% of them singletons, with around 13% in the top ten. V is TRBV5-1 and J is TRBJ1-1; 7 bases line up with TRBD1. This clonotype originated in a human donor in a cohort sampled during active or convalescent COVID-19. The sequencing input was peripheral blood. For the CDR3, the DNA is TGCGCCAGCAGTTACACAACAGGGGCCATGGCTGAAGCTTTCTTT. It yields the protein CASSYTTGAMAEAFF.